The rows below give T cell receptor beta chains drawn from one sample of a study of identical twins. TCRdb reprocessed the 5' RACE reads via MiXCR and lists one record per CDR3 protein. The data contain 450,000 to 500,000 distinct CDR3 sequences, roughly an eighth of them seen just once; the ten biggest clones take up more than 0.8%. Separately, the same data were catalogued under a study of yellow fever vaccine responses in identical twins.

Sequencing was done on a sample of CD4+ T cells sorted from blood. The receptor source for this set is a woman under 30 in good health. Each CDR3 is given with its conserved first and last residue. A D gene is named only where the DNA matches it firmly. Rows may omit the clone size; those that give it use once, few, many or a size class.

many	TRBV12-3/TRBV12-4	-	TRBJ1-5	TGTGCCAGCAGTTTAGCAGGGGCGAATCAGCCCCAGCATTTT	CASSLAGANQPQHF
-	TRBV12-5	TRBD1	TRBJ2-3	TGTGCTAGTGGTTCGTTCGGGACAGGGGGTGTAGATACGCAGTATTTT	CASGSFGTGGVDTQYF
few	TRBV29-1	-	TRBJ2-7	TGCAGCGTCCGGGACCCAGCCTACGAGCAGTACTTC	CSVRDPAYEQYF
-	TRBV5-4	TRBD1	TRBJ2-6	TGTGCCAGCAGCTACCGGGACAGGGGTTCGTCCAACGTCCTGACTTTC	CASSYRDRGSSNVLTF
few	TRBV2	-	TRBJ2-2	TGTGCCAGCCTCAGAACAACCGGGGAGCTGTTTTTT	CASLRTTGELFF
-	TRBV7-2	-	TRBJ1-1	TGTGCCAGCAGCTTAGAACCAGGGAACACTGAAGCTTTCTTT	CASSLEPGNTEAFF
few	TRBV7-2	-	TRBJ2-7	TGTGCCAGCAGCTTAGATGCGGGAAGATACGAGCAGTACTTC	CASSLDAGRYEQYF
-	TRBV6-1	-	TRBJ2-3	TGTGCCAGCAGACCCTGGATGGGCACAGATACGCAGTATTTT	CASRPWMGTDTQYF
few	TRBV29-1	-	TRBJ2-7	TGCAGCGTTGCCTCGACAGCCTACGAGCAGTACTTC	CSVASTAYEQYF
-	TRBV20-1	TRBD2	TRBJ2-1	TGCAGTGCTAGTCTAGCGGCCAACCACAATGAGCAGTTCTTC	CSASLAANHNEQFF
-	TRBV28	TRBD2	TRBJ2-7	TGTGCCAGCAGTTCCCAGGGACTAGCGGGCCTCTCCTACGAGCAGTACTTC	CASSSQGLAGLSYEQYF